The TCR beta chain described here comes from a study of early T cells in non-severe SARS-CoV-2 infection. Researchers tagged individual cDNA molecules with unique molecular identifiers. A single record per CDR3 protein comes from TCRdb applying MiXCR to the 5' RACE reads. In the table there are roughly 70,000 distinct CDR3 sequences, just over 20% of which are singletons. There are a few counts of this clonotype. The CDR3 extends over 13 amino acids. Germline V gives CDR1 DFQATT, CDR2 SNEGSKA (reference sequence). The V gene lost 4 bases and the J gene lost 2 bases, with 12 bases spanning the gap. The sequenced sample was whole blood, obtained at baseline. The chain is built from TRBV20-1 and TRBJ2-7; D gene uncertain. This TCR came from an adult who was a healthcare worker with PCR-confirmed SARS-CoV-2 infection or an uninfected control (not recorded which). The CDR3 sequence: CSAMSPGPYEQYF. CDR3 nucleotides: TGCAGTGCTATGTCTCCAGGTCCCTACGAGCAGTACTTC.